This T cell receptor beta chain was recovered during a study of beta chain features in type 1 diabetes. This clone occurred many times. The sample has other DNA sequences that encode this CDR3 too. TCRB transcripts that were expressed got sequenced, as all of the isolated RNA had been reverse transcribed. TCRdb's copy holds only in-frame clones and misses some; the assay was immunoSEQ multiplex PCR. The sample lists fewer than 900,000 clones; roughly a sixth were seen once. V lost 0 bases to trimming and J lost 0 bases, with 7 bases between them. The CDR3 runs 15 residues. Germline loops: CDR1 ENHRY, CDR2 SYGVKD.

The chain joins TRBV10-3 to TRBJ2-3; a possible D gene is TRBD1 (6 bases). The sequence came from a woman younger than 30 in good health. The sequenced sample consisted of naive CD4+ T cells from blood. CDR3 sequence: CAISESRGSTDTQYF. The CDR3 nucleotides read TGTGCCATCAGTGAGTCCAGGGGAAGCACAGATACGCAGTATTTT.